This T cell receptor beta chain was captured by sequencing in a study of T cell responses to AZD1222 COVID-19 vaccine. Study-wide background: Analyses pooled second doses at about 4 or about 12 weeks. Study-level findings and limits: Repertoire sampling occurred only after the peak T cell response. Dominant CD4 TCR responses targeted spike regions 160-218 and 743-854. Clonal diversity was possibly underestimated, and white British individuals and females predominated among donors.

Germline assignment: CDR1 SGHKS and CDR2 YYEKEE (reference sequence). This CDR3 region has 16 residues. V lost 1 base, J lost 0 bases, and 10 bases lay in between. Turning to this clone: Antigen unknown.

Clones were read by immunoSEQ multiplex PCR, and TCRdb kept only the in-frame ones, dropping some. There are 90,000 to 110,000 clones in the sample; around 76% occur only once, and approximately 5% lies in the top ten. The rearrangement joins TRBV5-5 to TRBJ2-2; D remains ambiguous. This sequence was found in an adult in good health. The sequences come from peripheral blood, collected on day 0 of AZD1222 vaccination. The CDR3 DNA sequence: TGTGCCAGCAGCTTGCCGGCAGGCTCGAACACCGGGGAGCTGTTTTTT. Translated: CASSLPAGSNTGELFF.